A single sample gave rise to the 10 T cell receptor beta chains below, sequenced in a study of long-term antiretroviral therapy in people with HIV (dated by TCRdb to between 2022 and 2023). Sequencing of the TRB variable region was done with the immunoSEQ hsTCRB v3.0 assay at survey level resolution. Not all clones reach the TCRdb copy of this immuneACCESS table, which keeps in-frame sequences only. Checked studies attribute under half of the gap to unresolved V genes and leave the rest unexplained. Recorded for this sample are 15,000 to 20,000 clones; 90% to 95% of them occurred a single time. Jointly, the top ten make up roughly 13% of the sample. The sample was unsorted PBMCs, taken 0.6 years after starting antiretroviral therapy. The receptors here all came from a woman between 35 and 50 years old with HIV.

In its sample, this clone was seen once. The chain uses TRBV18 and TRBJ1-2; D remains ambiguous. Germline CDR1 reads KGHSH; CDR2 reads LQKENI. There are 14 residues in the CDR3. The V and J ends lost 3 bases and 0 bases respectively, with 8 bases between them. The CDR3 protein is CASSPEGANYGYTF. The CDR3 region has the DNA TGTGCCAGCTCACCGGAGGGAGCTAACTATGGCTACACCTTC.

The V and J genes are TRBV5-8 and TRBJ1-5; no reliable D call. V lost 0 bases to trimming and J lost 11 bases, with 12 bases between them. Germline loops: CDR1 SGHTS, CDR2 YDEGEE. CDR3 length: 13 residues. The CDR3 region has the DNA TGTGCCAGCAGCTTGGGGTCCCGAGGAGCCCAGCATTTT. It codes for CASSLGSRGAQHF.

CDR3 nucleotides: TGTGCCAGCTCATCCGAGGGAACTGAAGCTTTCTTT. As protein: CASSSEGTEAFF. The chain recombines TRBV18 with TRBJ1-1, with unresolved D. V was pared by 5 bases and J by 5 bases, with 9 bases between. This CDR3 has 12 residues. Germline lookup yields CDR1 KGHSH and CDR2 LQKENI.

The DNA for the CDR3 is TGCGCCAGCAGCTTGGATGGGATCTATGGCTACACCTTC. Translating gives CASSLDGIYGYTF. The chain employs TRBV5-1 and TRBJ1-2; D gene unclear. This CDR3 comprises 13 residues. Germline CDR1 and CDR2: SGHRS and YFSETQ. The V end lost 0 bases, the J end lost 4 bases, and 7 bases lay between the germline ends.

This sequence joins TRBV27 and TRBJ1-1; a weak D match, TRBD1 (5 bases). V was pared by 2 bases and J by 5 bases, with 12 bases between. The CDR3 spans 14 residues. Germline loops: CDR1 MNHEY, CDR2 SMNVEV (reference sequence). In nucleotides, the CDR3 is TGTGCCAGCAGTTTAATTGGGGAGGGGACTGAAGCTTTCTTT. This encodes CASSLIGEGTEAFF.

The V call is TRBV4-3, the J call TRBJ1-3; weak D call: TRBD1 (5 bases). The ends were cut back, 0 bases at V and 0 bases at J, with 9 bases in the middle. Germline-derived CDR1 and CDR2 are LGHNA and YSLEER. This CDR3 is 16 amino acids long. As DNA, the CDR3 is TGCGCCAGCAGCCAAGATTGGGGGGACTCTGGAAACACCATATATTTT. Amino acid sequence: CASSQDWGDSGNTIYF.

CDR3 region: CASSPGTGANYGYTF. CDR3 nucleotides: TGTGCCAGCTCACCCGGGACAGGCGCTAACTATGGCTACACCTTC. The chain recombines TRBV18 with TRBJ1-2; the match to TRBD1 covers 8 bases. Germline CDR1 KGHSH, CDR2 LQKENI. The CDR3 sequence is 15 residues long. Trimming at V came to 3 bases and at J to 0 bases, leaving 3 bases not matched to a gene.

This rearrangement joins TRBV9 to TRBJ2-2; a weak D match, TRBD1 (6 bases). Trimming cost V 4 bases and J 3 bases, with 25 bases left between them. Germline CDR1 is SGDLS and CDR2 is YYNGEE. The CDR3 consists of 19 residues. CDR3 in amino acids: CASSIPNPMGHQDTGELFF. As DNA, the CDR3 is TGTGCCAGCAGCATACCTAACCCGATGGGACATCAAGACACCGGGGAGCTGTTTTTT.

This rearrangement joins TRBV28 to TRBJ1-6; D unclear. This CDR3 spans 14 amino acids. CDR1 and CDR2 from the germline V gene are MDHEN and SYDVKM. Deletions cut 6 bases from V and 0 bases from J, with 6 bases between. This chain's CDR3 is CASRFASYNSPLHF. The CDR3, as DNA: TGTGCCAGCAGGTTCGCCTCCTATAATTCACCCCTCCACTTT.

V and J are TRBV27 and TRBJ2-5, with D perhaps matching TRBD1 (5 bases). V was clipped by 3 bases and J by 5 bases, with 13 bases between them. The CDR3 runs 14 residues. CDR1 and CDR2 from the germline V gene are MNHEY and SMNVEV (reference sequence). The CDR3, as DNA: TGTGCCAGCAGTTTTTCGCAGGGATCCGAGACCCAGTACTTC. Translation: CASSFSQGSETQYF.